Listed here are 27 T cell receptor beta chains from one sample, sequenced in a study of blood T cell repertoires in COVID-19. Generated by immunoSEQ multiplex PCR, the TCRdb table keeps only in-frame clones and is missing some. This table has approximately 240,000 clones, approximately 80% appearing once. The material sequenced was peripheral blood. The receptors stem from a woman in her 40s who had recovered from COVID-19.

The chain combines TRBV5-1 with TRBJ2-5; D is possibly TRBD2 (6 bases). CDR1 is SGHRS, CDR2 YFSETQ, per germline. The CDR3 totals 16 residues. V dropped 4 bases and J dropped 5 bases, with 21 bases sitting between them. The CDR3 sequence is CASSPAAQTRGETQYF. In DNA, the CDR3 is TGCGCCAGCAGCCCCGCGGCCCAGACTAGAGGGGAGACCCAGTACTTC. Drawing the rest from reference TRBV5-1 and TRBJ2-5, the complete variable domain is KAGVTQTPRYLIKTRGQQVTLSCSPISGHRSVSWYQQTPGQGLQFLFEYFSETQRNKGNFPGRFSGRQFSNSRSEMNVSTLELGDSALYLCASSPAAQTRGETQYFGPGTRLLVL.

CDR3 in DNA: TGTGCCAGCAGCCACGGTTACGAGCAGTACTTC. It codes for CASSHGYEQYF. This rearrangement joins TRBV4-2 to TRBJ2-7; no definite D call. V was trimmed by 3 bases and J by 4 bases, leaving 4 bases between them. The CDR3 covers 11 residues. The V gene's germline CDR1 is LGHNA and CDR2 YNFKEQ.

V and J are TRBV27 and TRBJ2-3; 7 nucleotides match TRBD2. J gave up 2 bases and V 3 bases, and 14 bases lay outside the gene matches. Germline CDR1 is MNHEY and CDR2 is SMNVEV (reference sequence). This CDR3 spans 18 amino acids. For the CDR3, the DNA is TGTGCCAGCAGTTTGGGACTAACGTTTCCCTACTTCACAGATACGCAGTATTTT. Amino acids: CASSLGLTFPYFTDTQYF.

J is TRBJ2-3 and V is TRBV4-2; perhaps TRBD2 as D (6 bases). CDR1 and CDR2 (germline): LGHNA, YNFKEQ. CDR3 size: 17 residues. V lost 1 base, J lost 8 bases, and 22 bases lay in between. CDR3 in DNA: TGTGCCAGCAGCCAAGTTGTAAGTAGCGGCGATTTTGTTACGCAGTATTTT. This encodes CASSQVVSSGDFVTQYF.

The rearrangement joins TRBV6-5 to TRBJ1-2, with D perhaps TRBD1 (6 bases). Germline V lookup: CDR1 MNHEY, CDR2 SVGAGI. The CDR3 is 15 residues long. Trimming took 0 bases from V and 7 from J, leaving 15 bases between them. The CDR3 DNA is TGTGCCAGCAGTTACTCGACAGGTTGGTCGTTTGGCTACACCTTC. It translates to CASSYSTGWSFGYTF.

The V gene is TRBV30, the J gene TRBJ1-2; a weak D match, TRBD1 (5 bases). The V end lost 4 bases, the J end lost 4 bases, and 13 bases lay between the germline ends. Per the germline V gene, CDR1 is GTSNPN and CDR2 is SVGIG (reference sequence). This CDR3 has 13 amino acids. For the CDR3, the DNA is TGTGCCTGGACCCTCGACAGAGCCTATGGCTACACCTTC. It codes for CAWTLDRAYGYTF.

The chain joins TRBV28 to TRBJ1-1; D possibly corresponds to TRBD1 (5 bases). V lost 5 bases and J 4 bases, leaving 11 bases between the germline ends. Germline values: CDR1 MDHEN, CDR2 SYDVKM. The CDR3 spans 13 residues. CDR3 nucleotides: TGTGCCAGCAGTCCCTTCAGGGTCACTGAAGCTTTCTTT. Translated: CASSPFRVTEAFF.

This chain links TRBV6-2 or TRBV6-3 with TRBJ2-2; TRBD2 matches at 10 bases. CDR3 length: 17 residues. Germline V CDR1 and CDR2: MNHEY, SVGEGT. Trimming took 3 bases from V and 5 from J; bases not matched to a gene: 9. The CDR3 coding sequence is TGTGCCAGCAGTTATAGAGCGGGGGGGCCGAGTACCGGGGAGCTGTTTTTT. It is translated as CASSYRAGGPSTGELFF.

CDR3 in amino acids: CASSLEQGGFNIQYF. The DNA of the CDR3 is TGTGCCAGCAGCTTAGAGCAGGGAGGTTTTAACATTCAGTACTTC. The chain links TRBV7-2 to TRBJ2-4; D is possibly TRBD2 (6 bases). The CDR3 extends over 15 amino acids. With 1 base removed from V and 7 bases from J, the gap between germline ends came to 14 bases. Germline V gene lookup returns CDR1 SGHTA and CDR2 FQGNSA.

V usage is TRBV7-9 and J usage is TRBJ2-5, with D perhaps TRBD1 (6 bases). Germline V gene data show CDR1 as SEHNR and CDR2 as FQNEAQ (reference sequence). This CDR3 contains 15 residues. V dropped 5 bases and J dropped 0 bases, with 13 bases sitting between them. CDR3 DNA sequence: TGTGCCAGCAGCCCCCCGGACAGCTACCAAGAGACCCAGTACTTC. Protein product: CASSPPDSYQETQYF.

The CDR3 is CASSRNRVGDQPQHF. In DNA form, the CDR3 reads TGTGCCAGCAGCAGAAACAGGGTGGGGGATCAGCCCCAGCATTTT. The V gene is TRBV7-8, the J gene TRBJ1-5; D may be TRBD1 (6 bases). V lost 5 bases, J lost 5 bases, and 16 bases lay in between. The CDR3 totals 15 residues. The germline V gene encodes CDR1 SGHVS and CDR2 FQNEAQ.

This clone was found a few times. This chain links TRBV13 with TRBJ2-3; 9 bases fit TRBD1. The CDR3 has 15 amino acids. V shed 5 bases, J shed 8 bases, and the junction held 11 bases outside the gene matches. Looked up from germline, CDR1 is PRHDT and CDR2 is FYEKMQ (reference sequence). CDR3: CASSPTGGVVGTQYF. CDR3 sequence (DNA): TGTGCCAGCAGCCCGACAGGGGGGGTAGTCGGTACGCAGTATTTT. Full variable domain (outside the CDR3, taken from reference TRBV13 and TRBJ2-3): AAGVIQSPRHLIKEKRETATLKCYPIPRHDTVYWYQQGPGQDPQFLISFYEKMQSDKGSIPDRFSAQQFSDYHSELNMSSLELGDSALYFCASSPTGGVVGTQYFGPGTRLTVL.

The chain uses TRBV3-1 (or the pseudogene TRBV3-2) and TRBJ2-1, with D perhaps matching TRBD2 (5 bases). Trimming removed 0 bases from V and 2 bases from J, with 17 bases in between. The CDR3 has 18 residues. The V gene's germline CDR1 is LGHDT and CDR2 YNNKEL (reference sequence). This CDR3 reads CASSQDLGNAGPYNEQFF. Here the CDR3 DNA reads TGTGCCAGCAGCCAAGATCTAGGGAACGCGGGTCCCTACAATGAGCAGTTCTTC.

Comment on this clone: Other DNA sequences from this sample encode an identical CDR3 as well. The chain joins TRBV3-1 (or the pseudogene TRBV3-2) to TRBJ1-3; no reliable D call. Germline values: CDR1 LGHDT, CDR2 YNNKEL (reference sequence). The CDR3 totals 13 residues. Deletions cut 3 bases from V and 4 bases from J, with 7 bases between. The DNA for the CDR3 is TGTGCCAGCAGCCATGGCGGGGGAAACACCATATATTTT. Its translation: CASSHGGGNTIYF.

The genes are TRBV12-3 or TRBV12-4 and TRBJ2-3, with no clear D. The V end lost 7 bases, the J end lost 4 bases, and 12 bases lay between the germline ends. This CDR3 contains 13 residues. The CDR3 DNA sequence: TGTGCCAGCACTGAAGTTAAGCCAGATACGCAGTATTTT. This sequence encodes CASTEVKPDTQYF.

The V call is TRBV5-1, the J call TRBJ2-5; D gene unclear. Trimming pared 4 bases from V and 0 bases from J, leaving 4 bases between. The length of the CDR3 is 12 residues. Germline values: CDR1 SGHRS, CDR2 YFSETQ. CDR3 amino acids: CASSPDQETQYF. CDR3 bases: TGCGCCAGCAGCCCCGACCAAGAGACCCAGTACTTC.

The V and J genes are TRBV18 and TRBJ1-1; D is unclear. This CDR3 has 14 amino acids. Germline CDR1 KGHSH, CDR2 LQKENI. Between the trimmed V and J ends, which lost 0 bases and 0 bases, there was a span of 5 bases. CDR3 in DNA: TGTGCCAGCTCACCACCGAGTATGAACACTGAAGCTTTCTTT. Residues: CASSPPSMNTEAFF. The full variable domain, completed using reference TRBV18 and TRBJ1-1, is NAGVMQNPRHLVRRRGQEARLRCSPMKGHSHVYWYRQLPEEGLKFMVYLQKENIIDESGMPKERFSAEFPKEGPSILRIQQVVRGDSAAYFCASSPPSMNTEAFFGQGTRLTVV.

This rearrangement joins TRBV10-2 to TRBJ2-1; D not resolved. V was trimmed by 0 bases and J by 9 bases, leaving 12 bases between them. The CDR3 is 14 residues long. Germline V gene data show CDR1 as WSHSY and CDR2 as SAAADI. CDR3: CASSESGFGREQFF. The CDR3 DNA sequence: TGCGCCAGCAGTGAGTCTGGGTTTGGGCGTGAGCAGTTCTTC.

The rearrangement uses TRBV9 and TRBJ2-5, with TRBD2 matching over 7 bases. V lost 4 bases, J lost 5 bases, and 8 bases stayed unmatched. The CDR3 is made up of 14 amino acids. Germline V lookup: CDR1 SGDLS, CDR2 YYNGEE. In DNA form, the CDR3 reads TGTGCCAGCAGCCCCGGACTAGATTTTGAGACCCAGTACTTC. Its translation: CASSPGLDFETQYF.

This sequence joins TRBV7-2 and TRBJ2-5; D possibly corresponds to TRBD2 (5 bases). The V and J ends lost 0 bases and 2 bases respectively, with 10 bases between them. The germline CDR1 and CDR2 sequences are SGHTA and FQGNSA. The CDR3 totals 15 residues. For the CDR3, the DNA is TGTGCCAGCAGCTTAGCGAGGGCAGGTCAAGAGACCCAGTACTTC. As protein: CASSLARAGQETQYF.

The gene calls are TRBV6-1 and TRBJ1-6; TRBD1 might be the D (5 bases). In germline, CDR1 is MNHNS, CDR2 SASEGT. V was shortened by 2 bases and J by 7 bases, with 12 bases between the two germline ends. The CDR3 has 15 residues. The CDR3 loop is CASSESLPGNSPLHF. CDR3 in DNA: TGTGCCAGCAGTGAATCCCTCCCAGGGAATTCACCCCTCCACTTT.

The V call is TRBV2, the J call TRBJ2-2; possible D gene TRBD1, 6 bases. V lost 5 bases, J lost 8 bases, and 18 bases lay in between. CDR3 size: 15 residues. Germline values: CDR1 SNHLY, CDR2 FYNNEI. The CDR3 sequence is CASSQSLGAAGELFF. The DNA for the CDR3 is TGTGCCAGCAGTCAATCCTTGGGGGCTGCGGGGGAGCTGTTTTTT.

The CDR3 region has the DNA TGTGCCAGCAGTCCTACCGAAAATACGGGACAGGGGTACAATGAGCAGTTCTTC. This sequence encodes CASSPTENTGQGYNEQFF. The chain is built from TRBV6-9 and TRBJ2-1, with 10 bases fitting TRBD1. The CDR3 totals 18 residues. Trimming at V came to 5 bases and at J to 4 bases, leaving 14 bases not matched to a gene. Germline V gene sequence: CDR1 MNHGY, CDR2 SVAAGI.

V gene TRBV11-3 combines with J gene TRBJ2-5; 7 bases fit TRBD1. CDR3 length: 13 amino acids. Per germline, CDR1 SGHNT and CDR2 YENEEA. Unmatched junction bases numbered 5, after V lost 5 bases and J lost 5 bases. DNA of the CDR3: TGTGCCAGCAGCCCCCAGGGGGATGAGACCCAGTACTTC. This translates into CASSPQGDETQYF.

About this clone itself: Sequence at one end of the junction differs from germline and may be a read error. The chain joins TRBV7-7 to TRBJ2-1; a weak D match, TRBD2 (5 bases). Germline V gives CDR1 SSHAT, CDR2 FNYEAQ (reference sequence). The CDR3 contains 13 residues. CDR3 amino acids: CASSLTGGNEQFF. CDR3 DNA sequence: TGTGCTAGCAGCTTAACTGGAGGCAATGAGCAGTTCTTC.

The chain combines TRBV12-3 or TRBV12-4 with TRBJ1-2, with TRBD1 matching over 10 bases. V was pared by 6 bases and J by 7 bases, with 5 bases of the junction left unmatched. The length of the CDR3 is 13 residues. The CDR3 loop reads CASRGTGESGYTF. The CDR3 region has the DNA TGTGCCAGCAGAGGGACAGGGGAGAGTGGCTACACCTTC.

The V and J genes are TRBV7-2 and TRBJ1-1; 7 nucleotides match TRBD1. Trimming removed 6 bases from V and 0 bases from J; junction bases left unmatched: 10. The V gene's germline CDR1 is SGHTA and CDR2 FQGNSA. The CDR3 sequence is 16 residues long. The CDR3 protein is CASSYPAGTVNTEAFF. In nucleotides, the CDR3 is TGTGCCAGCAGTTATCCCGCCGGGACAGTGAACACTGAAGCTTTCTTT.